The 30 T cell receptor beta chains given below trace back to one sample, sequenced in a study of cytomegalovirus exposure and HLA in healthy donors. PCR involved 60 Vbeta and 13 Jbeta primers. The method was immunoSEQ multiplex PCR; TCRdb's version includes in-frame clones alone and lacks a portion of them. The table includes some 180,000 clones, roughly 79% detected once. The specimen sequenced was PBMCs. The receptor set was obtained from a man aged 30 to 45 in good health and CMV-seronegative.

V and J are TRBV27 and TRBJ2-2, with no clear D. Germline CDR1 MNHEY, CDR2 SMNVEV (reference sequence). Between the trimmed V and J ends, which lost 1 base and 0 bases, there was a span of 6 bases. The CDR3 has 15 amino acids. Written as DNA, the CDR3 is TGTGCCAGCAGTTTATTCCCGGCGAACACCGGGGAGCTGTTTTTT. Translation: CASSLFPANTGELFF.

V is TRBV6-5 and J is TRBJ2-1, with 9 bases matching TRBD2. V lost 0 bases to trimming and J lost 0 bases; unmatched junction nucleotides: 0. Germline V gene data show CDR1 as MNHEY and CDR2 as SVGAGI. CDR3 size: 16 residues. CDR3 protein: CASSYSSGSSYNEQFF. The CDR3 nucleotides are TGTGCCAGCAGTTACTCTAGCGGGAGCTCCTACAATGAGCAGTTCTTC.

The DNA for the CDR3 is TGTGCCAGCAGTGACGGTTCAGGCACAGATACGCAGTATTTT. Translation: CASSDGSGTDTQYF. This chain connects TRBV6-4 to TRBJ2-3; no clear D. This CDR3 is built from 14 residues. V was shortened by 2 bases and J by 1 base, with 7 bases between the two germline ends. Germline V CDR1 and CDR2: MRHNA, SNTAGT.

The chain has TRBV10-1 and TRBJ2-1; 9 bases are shared with TRBD2. The CDR3 spans 15 residues. After removal of 3 bases from V and 8 bases from J, the junction contained 8 bases not matched to a gene. Germline CDR1 WNHNN, CDR2 SYGVQD (reference sequence). The DNA of the CDR3 is TGCGCCAGCAGTGACGGTGCGGGAGGGCCCGATGAGCAGTTCTTC. This gives the protein CASSDGAGGPDEQFF.

J is TRBJ2-3 and V is TRBV5-3; 9 bases agree with TRBD2. TRBV5-3 falls under the ORF class, with uncertain function. CDR3 size: 17 residues. Trimming at V came to 3 bases and at J to 3 bases, leaving 11 bases not matched to a gene. The CDR3 DNA reads TGTGCCAGAAGCTGTCCGTCCCCAGCGGGAGGAACAGATACGCAGTATTTT. Translation: CARSCPSPAGGTDTQYF.

J is TRBJ2-7 and V is TRBV19; no clear D. Germline V lookup: CDR1 LNHDA, CDR2 SQIVND (reference sequence). This CDR3 is built from 12 residues. Here the CDR3 DNA reads TGTGCGGTTAGAGGCAAAGCCTACGAGCAGTACTTC. Protein: CAVRGKAYEQYF.

The V gene is TRBV2, the J gene TRBJ2-2; a weak D match, TRBD2 (6 bases). The V and J ends lost 7 bases and 2 bases respectively, with 11 bases between them. Germline lookup yields CDR1 SNHLY and CDR2 FYNNEI. The CDR3 is 14 residues long. CDR3 in amino acids: CASILAVNTGELFF. CDR3 DNA: TGTGCCAGCATACTAGCAGTAAACACCGGGGAGCTGTTTTTT.

The rearrangement links TRBV5-8 to TRBJ1-2; the match to TRBD1 covers 7 bases. With 7 bases clipped from V and 5 bases from J, the junction kept 14 bases outside the gene matches. This CDR3 has 15 amino acids. The V gene's germline CDR1 is SGHTS and CDR2 YDEGEE. The CDR3 is CASLAQGGTIYGYTF. In nucleotides, the CDR3 is TGTGCCAGCTTGGCCCAGGGGGGAACGATATATGGCTACACCTTC. Filled out from reference TRBV5-8 and TRBJ1-2, the complete variable domain reads EAGVTQSPTHLIKTRGQQATLRCSPISGHTSVYWYQQALGLGLQFLLWYDEGEERNRGNFPPRFSGRQFPNYSSELNVNALELEDSALYLCASLAQGGTIYGYTFGSGTRLTVV.

The CDR3 DNA reads TGTGCCAGCAGTGAAGAAGGCGGGAGTTGGGAGTACGAGCAGTACTTC. Amino acid sequence: CASSEEGGSWEYEQYF. This chain uses TRBV6-1 with TRBJ2-7; 7 bases line up with TRBD2. CDR1 MNHNS and CDR2 SASEGT come from the germline V gene. The CDR3 spans 16 residues. The V and J ends lost 1 base and 4 bases, in that order; junction bases with no gene match: 10.

The CDR3 coding sequence is TGTGCCAGCAGTGACGCCGTCGGGGGGAATGAGCAGTTCTTC. Protein sequence: CASSDAVGGNEQFF. V is TRBV6-4 and J is TRBJ2-1; 7 positions agree with TRBD2. In germline, CDR1 is MRHNA, CDR2 SNTAGT. This CDR3 is 14 amino acids long. Trimming cost V 2 bases and J 7 bases; bases outside gene matches: 5.

J is TRBJ2-7 and V is TRBV19; TRBD1 agrees at 7 bases. Unmatched junction bases numbered 15, after V lost 3 bases and J lost 4 bases. Germline V gene lookup returns CDR1 LNHDA and CDR2 SQIVND (reference sequence). There are 17 residues in the CDR3. The CDR3 DNA reads TGTGCCAGTAGTATCCGAGGTCGAGAGGGGGCAAGGTACGAGCAGTACTTC. Translation gives CASSIRGREGARYEQYF.

V is TRBV19 and J is TRBJ2-1, with 7 bases aligning to TRBD2. CDR1 and CDR2 from the germline V gene are LNHDA and SQIVND (reference sequence). The CDR3 extends over 17 amino acids. Trimming at V came to 5 bases and at J to 7 bases, leaving 17 bases not matched to a gene. CDR3 bases: TGTGCCAGTAGTGCCCTCCCTCCTAGCGGTTCTTTGAATGAGCAGTTCTTC. This sequence encodes CASSALPPSGSLNEQFF. The full variable domain, with the rest looked up from reference TRBV19 and TRBJ2-1, is DGGITQSPKYLFRKEGQNVTLSCEQNLNHDAMYWYRQDPGQGLRLIYYSQIVNDFQKGDIAEGYSVSREKKESFPLTVTSAQKNPTAFYLCASSALPPSGSLNEQFFGPGTRLTVL.

This chain uses TRBV6-5 with TRBJ1-2; D call uncertain. The V end lost 6 bases, the J end lost 8 bases, and 19 bases lay between the germline ends. The CDR3 spans 14 residues. CDR1 and CDR2 (germline): MNHEY, SVGAGI. The CDR3 loop is CASSRQAAGGGYTF. Written as DNA, the CDR3 is TGTGCCAGCAGCCGTCAGGCCGCTGGTGGAGGCTACACCTTC.

The chain uses TRBV6-4 and TRBJ2-3, with TRBD1 matching over 9 bases. The CDR3 loop spans 15 amino acids. Germline V gene lookup returns CDR1 MRHNA and CDR2 SNTAGT. V lost 5 bases and J lost 2; bases outside the gene matches: 5. CDR3 DNA sequence: TGTGCCAGCAGTCCGGGGACAGGGAACACAGATACGCAGTATTTT. This translates into CASSPGTGNTDTQYF.

The chain is built from TRBV5-1 and TRBJ2-1; 9 bases fit TRBD1. The CDR3 sequence is 13 residues long. Losses at the gene ends were 7 bases for V and 4 bases for J; bases not matched to a gene: 3. Germline CDR1 and CDR2: SGHRS and YFSETQ. The CDR3 DNA reads TGCGCCAGCGGGACAGGGAATTACAATGAGCAGTTCTTC. Protein product: CASGTGNYNEQFF.

On this clone: This sample also contains other DNA sequences that code for the same CDR3. CDR3: CASSLGPGGYEQYF. Here the CDR3 DNA reads TGTGCCAGCAGCTTAGGCCCCGGGGGCTACGAGCAGTACTTC. The rearrangement uses TRBV11-2 and TRBJ2-7; weak D call: TRBD2 (6 bases). The germline V and J ends were trimmed by 1 base and 3 bases, with 10 bases remaining between them. Germline V CDR1 and CDR2: SGHAT, FQNNGV. The CDR3 contains 14 residues.

V is TRBV10-1 and J is TRBJ2-7, with TRBD2 matching over 7 bases. The CDR3 is 17 residues long. Germline trimming cut 7 bases from V and 2 bases from J; bases unmatched to any gene: 17. Per germline, CDR1 WNHNN and CDR2 SYGVQD (reference sequence). Here the CDR3 DNA reads TGCGCCAGCACCCAAGACAGCGGGAAAAGACGAGCCTACGAGCAGTACTTC. The encoded protein is CASTQDSGKRRAYEQYF.

The chain couples TRBV7-2 to TRBJ1-5; 10 positions match TRBD1. Trimming removed 5 bases from V and 4 bases from J; junction bases left unmatched: 8. The CDR3 runs 16 residues. From germline, CDR1 is SGHTA and CDR2 FQGNSA. This chain's CDR3 is CASSTGTGVVNQPQHF. The DNA for the CDR3 is TGTGCCAGCAGCACCGGGACAGGGGTCGTTAATCAGCCCCAGCATTTT.

This chain links TRBV29-1 with TRBJ1-4; 8 bases agree with TRBD1. This CDR3 has 13 residues. Germline-derived CDR1 and CDR2 are SQVTM and ANQGSEA. J lost 6 bases, V lost 6 bases, and 6 bases had no gene match. CDR3 DNA sequence: TGCAGCGTGGGGACAGGCGTCCATGAAAAACTGTTTTTT. Its protein product is CSVGTGVHEKLFF.

The chain carries TRBV28 and TRBJ1-5; TRBD1 agrees at 10 bases. Trimming at V came to 8 bases and at J to 4 bases, leaving 8 bases not matched to a gene. The V gene's germline CDR1 is MDHEN and CDR2 SYDVKM. CDR3 length: 15 residues. CDR3 sequence: CASWPRGQGNQPQHF. Here the CDR3 DNA reads TGTGCCAGCTGGCCCCGGGGACAGGGGAATCAGCCCCAGCATTTT. Full variable domain (rest looked up from reference TRBV28 and TRBJ1-5): DVKVTQSSRYLVKRTGEKVFLECVQDMDHENMFWYRQDPGLGLRLIYFSYDVKMKEKGDIPEGYSVSREKKERFSLILESASTNQTSMYLCASWPRGQGNQPQHFGDGTRLSIL.

The J gene is TRBJ2-1, the V gene TRBV11-2, with a weak D call TRBD1 (5 bases). CDR1 SGHAT and CDR2 FQNNGV come from the germline V gene. The CDR3 loop spans 12 amino acids. The V end lost 5 bases, the J end lost 9 bases, and 11 bases lay between the germline ends. The CDR3 coding sequence is TGTGCCAGCAGCACAAGGGGCGGTGAGCAGTTCTTC. It codes for CASSTRGGEQFF.

V usage is TRBV5-6 and J usage is TRBJ1-2; a weak D match, TRBD1 (5 bases). The CDR3 is 13 residues long. Per germline, CDR1 SGHDT and CDR2 YYEEEE. V was clipped by 4 bases and J by 4 bases, with 11 bases between them. The CDR3 region is CASSPGGVYGYTF. CDR3 nucleotides: TGTGCCAGCAGCCCGGGAGGGGTCTATGGCTACACCTTC.

The rearrangement joins TRBV2 to TRBJ1-5; D ambiguous. Trimming took off 6 bases at V and 7 bases at J, with 16 bases between the two ends. Germline values: CDR1 SNHLY, CDR2 FYNNEI. The CDR3 loop spans 14 amino acids. CDR3 amino acids: CASSVILLGQPQHF. In nucleotides, the CDR3 is TGTGCCAGCAGCGTTATATTATTGGGCCAGCCCCAGCATTTT.

V gene TRBV7-7 combines with J gene TRBJ2-7; no reliable D call. This CDR3 has 14 amino acids. Germline V gives CDR1 SSHAT, CDR2 FNYEAQ (reference sequence). V was cut by 2 bases and J by 0 bases, with 8 bases left in between. The CDR3 nucleotides are TGTGCCAGCAGCTTACACGGAGACTCCTACGAGCAGTACTTC. Translating gives CASSLHGDSYEQYF.

The chain recombines TRBV2 with TRBJ2-2; TRBD1 matches 7 bases. Germline lookup yields CDR1 SNHLY and CDR2 FYNNEI. This CDR3 has 14 residues. V lost 4 bases and J lost 6; bases outside the gene matches: 5. CDR3 in DNA: TGTGCCAGCAGTGTACCAGGGGGAGCCGGGGAGCTGTTTTTT. Its protein is CASSVPGGAGELFF.

The CDR3 region has the DNA TGTGCCACCAGCACGGCGGGAGGGTACAATGAGCAGTTCTTC. Protein sequence: CATSTAGGYNEQFF. The chain joins TRBV15 to TRBJ2-1; 9 bases agree with TRBD2. The CDR3 spans 14 residues. J gave up 4 bases and V 4 bases, and 2 bases lay outside the gene matches. Germline CDR1 and CDR2: LNHNV and YYDKDF (reference sequence).

The rearrangement joins TRBV5-5 to TRBJ1-4; 7 bases match TRBD1. The CDR3 totals 17 residues. The V gene end was trimmed by 0 bases and the J gene end by 5 bases; junction bases not matched to a gene: 10. CDR1 is SGHKS, CDR2 YYEKEE, per germline (reference sequence). CDR3 sequence: CASSLGSGQGGNEKLFF. The CDR3 nucleotides are TGTGCCAGCAGCTTGGGCTCTGGGCAGGGGGGCAATGAAAAACTGTTTTTT.

The J gene is TRBJ1-1, the V gene TRBV5-1; TRBD1 aligns across 9 bases. Germline V gene data show CDR1 as SGHRS and CDR2 as YFSETQ. CDR3 size: 16 residues. The V segment lost 1 base and the J segment 3 bases; nucleotides outside the gene matches: 7. CDR3 nucleotide sequence: TGCGCCAGCAGCTTGATTACCGGGACAGGGTACACTGAAGCTTTCTTT. Amino acid sequence: CASSLITGTGYTEAFF.

The V gene is TRBV5-1, the J gene TRBJ2-3, with TRBD1 as a possible D gene (6 bases). Germline CDR1 SGHRS, CDR2 YFSETQ. V was trimmed by 4 bases and J by 2 bases, leaving 8 bases between them. The CDR3 has 13 residues. The CDR3 here is CASSRDNTDTQYF. The DNA of the CDR3 is TGCGCCAGCAGCAGGGACAACACAGATACGCAGTATTTT.

This clone was found a few times. The rearrangement uses TRBV10-3 and TRBJ1-1, with no clear D. CDR3 length: 16 residues. Germline CDR1 and CDR2: ENHRY and SYGVKD. V lost 0 bases to trimming and J lost 5 bases, with 16 bases between them. The CDR3 region has the DNA TGTGCCATCAGTGAGTCGTCCGGGAACGGGTTGACTGAAGCTTTCTTT. Amino acid sequence: CAISESSGNGLTEAFF.